This T cell receptor (beta chain) is from a study of identical twins' blood T cells. The CDR3 loop spans 16 amino acids. Trimming stripped 5 bases from V and 6 bases from J, with 20 bases between. Germline CDR1 reads LNHDA; CDR2 reads SQIVND (reference sequence). TCRdb re-analysed the 5' RACE reads in MiXCR, keeping a single row per CDR3 protein. The sample holds hundreds of thousands of distinct CDR3 sequences; under 30% are singletons and the top ten take 6.1%. This clonotype was counted between two and nine times. The chain uses TRBV19 and TRBJ1-5; TRBD1 is a possible D gene (5 bases). The sequencing input was PBMCs. The origin of this receptor is a woman between 18 and 49 years old in good health. The CDR3 region has the DNA TGTGCCAGTAGTCGGTCGGGGGATACCAGCGGTCAGCCCCAGCATTTT. Translated, it gives CASSRSGDTSGQPQHF.